These T cell receptor beta chains were read from a single sample in a study of blood T cell repertoires in COVID-19. Data came from immunoSEQ multiplex PCR; TCRdb stores just in-frame clones and leaves some out. The sample lists some 400,000 clones; roughly nine tenths were seen once. Input material: PBMCs or T cells enriched from blood (not recorded which). The receptors come from a woman in her forties who had been exposed to COVID-19. CDR3s include the opening cysteine and the closing phenylalanine or tryptophan. The D gene is left open where the match is weak. Some rows mark clone size as missing; the rest say once, few, many or name a class of expanded clone.

DNA: TGCAGCGTTGAGCCCCGGGCAGGGGGGGAGACCCAGTACTTC; CDR3: CSVEPRAGGETQYF; D: NA; V: TRBV29-1; J: TRBJ2-5; size: NA
DNA: TGTGCCACCGGGCGGGGGGGCGAAATCTCTGGGGCCAACGTCCTGACTTTC; CDR3: CATGRGGEISGANVLTF; D: TRBD2; V: TRBV24-1; J: TRBJ2-6; size: NA
DNA: TGTGCCAGCTCACCACCTCTAAACACTGAAGCTTTCTTT; CDR3: CASSPPLNTEAFF; D: NA; V: TRBV18; J: TRBJ1-1; size: NA
DNA: TGCAGCGTTAACACAGGGGGCGAAGGAGGACACCTCCACTTT; CDR3: CSVNTGGEGGHLHF; D: TRBD1; V: TRBV29-1; J: TRBJ1-6; size: NA
DNA: TGTGCCAGCAGCGCCGGACAGGGAACAAGTCAGCCCCAGCATTTT; CDR3: CASSAGQGTSQPQHF; D: TRBD1; V: TRBV9; J: TRBJ1-5; size: NA
DNA: TGTGCCAGCAGTTTAGGGGGGCCCAGTCAAGCTTTCTTT; CDR3: CASSLGGPSQAFF; D: NA; V: TRBV12-3/TRBV12-4; J: TRBJ1-1; size: NA
DNA: TGTGCCAGCTCACCAGAATGGGTAGCCAATGAGCAGTTCTTC; CDR3: CASSPEWVANEQFF; D: NA; V: TRBV18; J: TRBJ2-1; size: NA
DNA: TGTGCCAGCAGTCGGAGGGGCCTGAACACTGAAGCTTTCTTT; CDR3: CASSRRGLNTEAFF; D: NA; V: TRBV6-5; J: TRBJ1-1; size: NA
DNA: TGTGCCACCGCACAGGGTAACACTGTGGGAGCTTTCTTT; CDR3: CATAQGNTVGAFF; D: NA; V: TRBV2; J: TRBJ1-1; size: NA
DNA: TGTGCCAGCAGCCGGAGACAGAGAGGTGAAAAACTGTTTTTT; CDR3: CASSRRQRGEKLFF; D: NA; V: TRBV14; J: TRBJ1-4; size: NA
DNA: TGTGCCAGTAGTAATGACAGGGTATCTGTTCAGCCCCAGCATTTT; CDR3: CASSNDRVSVQPQHF; D: TRBD1; V: TRBV19; J: TRBJ1-5; size: NA
DNA: TGCAGCGTTGTGGACAGCTCCTACGAGCAGTACTTC; CDR3: CSVVDSSYEQYF; D: NA; V: TRBV29-1; J: TRBJ2-7; size: NA
DNA: TGTGCCAGCAGCCCGGACACCTACACCGGGGAGCTGTTTTTT; CDR3: CASSPDTYTGELFF; D: NA; V: TRBV5-4; J: TRBJ2-2; size: NA
DNA: TGTGCCAGCAGCTTAGCAGACACCTCCTACGAGCAGTACTTC; CDR3: CASSLADTSYEQYF; D: NA; V: TRBV7-8; J: TRBJ2-7; size: NA
DNA: TGTGCCAGCAGCCCAGGGGACAGGGACACCGGGGAGCTGTTTTTT; CDR3: CASSPGDRDTGELFF; D: TRBD1; V: TRBV7-8; J: TRBJ2-2; size: once
DNA: TGTGCCAGTAGTATAGGGGCACGGGGTGGCAGGGGTCAGCCCCAGCATTTT; CDR3: CASSIGARGGRGQPQHF; D: NA; V: TRBV19; J: TRBJ1-5; size: NA
DNA: TGTGCCAGCTCACCGGGCCCCCAGGGCAATCAGCCCCAGCATTTT; CDR3: CASSPGPQGNQPQHF; D: NA; V: TRBV18; J: TRBJ1-5; size: once
DNA: TGTGCCAGCAGCCCACAGGGACAGCGATATGGCTACACCTTC; CDR3: CASSPQGQRYGYTF; D: TRBD1; V: TRBV9; J: TRBJ1-2; size: once
DNA: TGTGCCAGTACTAGGATATGGGGCACTGAAGCTTTCTTT; CDR3: CASTRIWGTEAFF; D: NA; V: TRBV12-3/TRBV12-4; J: TRBJ1-1; size: NA
DNA: TGTGCCAGCAGCTTTTTCGGAGCGGGGAAGGACGAGCAGTACTTC; CDR3: CASSFFGAGKDEQYF; D: TRBD2; V: TRBV7-9; J: TRBJ2-7; size: few
DNA: TGTGCCAGCAGCCCAAGGGGTGAGCAGTTCTTC; CDR3: CASSPRGEQFF; D: NA; V: TRBV7-2; J: TRBJ2-1; size: NA
DNA: TGTGCCAGCAGTCGAGACTATGGCTACACCTTC; CDR3: CASSRDYGYTF; D: NA; V: TRBV2; J: TRBJ1-2; size: once
DNA: TGTGCCAGCTTTTCTCAGTTTGGCTACACCTTC; CDR3: CASFSQFGYTF; D: NA; V: TRBV19; J: TRBJ1-2; size: NA
DNA: TGTGCCAGCAGGGATCCGGACAGGGGCAGCACCGGGGAGCTGTTTTTT; CDR3: CASRDPDRGSTGELFF; D: TRBD1; V: TRBV2; J: TRBJ2-2; size: NA
DNA: TGTGCCTGGAAACCGGGGTCTTATGACTATGGCTACACCTTC; CDR3: CAWKPGSYDYGYTF; D: NA; V: TRBV30; J: TRBJ1-2; size: NA
DNA: TGTGCCTGGAGTCAACAGGGAAACTATGGCTACACCTTC; CDR3: CAWSQQGNYGYTF; D: NA; V: TRBV30; J: TRBJ1-2; size: once
DNA: TGTGCCAGCAGCCAAGCTGATTGGACAAGCTTCTTCTCTAGCACAGATACGCAGTATTTT; CDR3: CASSQADWTSFFSSTDTQYF; D: NA; V: TRBV14; J: TRBJ2-3; size: NA
DNA: TGCGCCAGCAGCTCCCTTACAGACAATGAGCAGTTCTTC; CDR3: CASSSLTDNEQFF; D: NA; V: TRBV5-1; J: TRBJ2-1; size: NA
DNA: TGTGCCAGCAGCTACGGACAGCCGGGAGAGCAGTACTTC; CDR3: CASSYGQPGEQYF; D: NA; V: TRBV5-6; J: TRBJ2-7; size: NA
DNA: TGCAGCGTTGGACGGAGCGACTACAATGAGCAGTTCTTC; CDR3: CSVGRSDYNEQFF; D: NA; V: TRBV29-1; J: TRBJ2-1; size: NA
DNA: TGTGCCAGCAGCACGGGTAGGGGTGACGAGCAGTTCTTC; CDR3: CASSTGRGDEQFF; D: NA; V: TRBV7-3; J: TRBJ2-1; size: NA
DNA: TGCAGCGTTTATCGTCTAGTGGGGGGTGAGCAGTTCTTC; CDR3: CSVYRLVGGEQFF; D: NA; V: TRBV29-1; J: TRBJ2-1; size: NA
DNA: TGCAGCGTTGGAGGGTTCGAAGCTTTCTTT; CDR3: CSVGGFEAFF; D: NA; V: TRBV29-1; J: TRBJ1-1; size: NA
DNA: TGTGCCAGCAGCCACGCGCTTTTGGGGCGAGTCGCCGAGACCCAGTACTTC; CDR3: CASSHALLGRVAETQYF; D: NA; V: TRBV7-2; J: TRBJ2-5; size: NA
DNA: TGTGCCAGCAGCCCTATGGACGGCGGGTATGGCTACACCTTC; CDR3: CASSPMDGGYGYTF; D: NA; V: TRBV7-9; J: TRBJ1-2; size: NA
DNA: TGCAGCGCCCCGACTAGCAATGAGCAGTTCTTC; CDR3: CSAPTSNEQFF; D: NA; V: TRBV29-1; J: TRBJ2-1; size: NA
DNA: TGTGCCAGCAGTCTGGACAGGGGCAATCAGCCCCAGCATTTT; CDR3: CASSLDRGNQPQHF; D: TRBD1; V: TRBV7-9; J: TRBJ1-5; size: NA
DNA: TGTGCCAGCTCACCGAATCAGGGCCCGAACACCGGGGAGCTGTTTTTT; CDR3: CASSPNQGPNTGELFF; D: NA; V: TRBV18; J: TRBJ2-2; size: NA
DNA: TGTGCCAGCACCCCGCCGGGCCGGGGGTCACCCCTCCACTTT; CDR3: CASTPPGRGSPLHF; D: NA; V: TRBV7-2; J: TRBJ1-6; size: NA
DNA: TGTGCCAGCAGCACCGGGACTAGCGGGAGAGGGGATACGCAGTATTTT; CDR3: CASSTGTSGRGDTQYF; D: TRBD2; V: TRBV5-4; J: TRBJ2-3; size: NA
DNA: TGTGCCAGCTGCCGACCGGGAAAAATCCACGAGCAGTACTTC; CDR3: CASCRPGKIHEQYF; D: NA; V: TRBV5-5; J: TRBJ2-7; size: NA
DNA: TGTGCCAGCAGCTTAGTAGGGGCGAGCACAGATACGCAGTATTTT; CDR3: CASSLVGASTDTQYF; D: NA; V: TRBV7-2; J: TRBJ2-3; size: NA
DNA: TGCGCCAGCAGCTTGGTTGCTACTACTAACCATGAGCAGTTCTTC; CDR3: CASSLVATTNHEQFF; D: NA; V: TRBV5-1; J: TRBJ2-1; size: once